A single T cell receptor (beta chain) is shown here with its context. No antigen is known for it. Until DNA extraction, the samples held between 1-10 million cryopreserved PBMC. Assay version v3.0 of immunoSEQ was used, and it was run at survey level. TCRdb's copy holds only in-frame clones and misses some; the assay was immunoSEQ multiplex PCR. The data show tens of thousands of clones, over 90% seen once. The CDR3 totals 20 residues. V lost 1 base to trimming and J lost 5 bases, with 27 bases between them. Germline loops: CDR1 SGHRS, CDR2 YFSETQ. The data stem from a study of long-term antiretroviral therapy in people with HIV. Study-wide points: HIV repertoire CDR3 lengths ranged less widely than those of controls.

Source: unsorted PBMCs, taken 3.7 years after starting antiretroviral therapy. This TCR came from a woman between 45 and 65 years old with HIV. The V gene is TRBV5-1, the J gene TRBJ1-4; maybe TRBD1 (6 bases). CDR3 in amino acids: CASSLRSFPHRDGRNEKLFF. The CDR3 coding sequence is TGCGCCAGCAGCTTGAGATCCTTTCCCCACAGGGATGGTCGGAATGAAAAACTGTTTTTT.